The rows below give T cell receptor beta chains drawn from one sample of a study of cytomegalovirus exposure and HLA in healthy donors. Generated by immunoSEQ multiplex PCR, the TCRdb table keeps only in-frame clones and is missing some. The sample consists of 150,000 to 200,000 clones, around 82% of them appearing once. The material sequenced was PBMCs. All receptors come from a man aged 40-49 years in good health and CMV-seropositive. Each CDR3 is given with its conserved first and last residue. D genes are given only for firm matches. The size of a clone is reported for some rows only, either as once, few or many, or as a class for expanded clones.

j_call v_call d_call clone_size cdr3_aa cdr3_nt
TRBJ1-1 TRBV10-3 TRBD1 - CAAHPTGVNTEAFF TGTGCCGCCCACCCGACAGGGGTGAACACTGAAGCTTTCTTT
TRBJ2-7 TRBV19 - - CASSIGGITAYEQYF TGTGCCAGTAGTATAGGAGGCATTACTGCCTACGAGCAGTACTTC
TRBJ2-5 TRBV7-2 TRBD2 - CASSEPGTSGRAQETQYF TGTGCCAGCAGCGAACCTGGGACTAGCGGGAGGGCTCAAGAGACCCAGTACTTC
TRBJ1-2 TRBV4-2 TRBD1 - CASSQNRGNYGYTF TGTGCCAGCAGCCAGAACAGGGGTAACTATGGCTACACCTTC
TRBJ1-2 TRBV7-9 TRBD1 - CSSSPRPDRVNYGYTF TGTTCCAGCAGCCCCCGACCGGACAGGGTTAACTATGGCTACACCTTC
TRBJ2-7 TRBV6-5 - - CASRGLTGHHYEQYF TGTGCCAGCAGGGGTCTGACGGGACATCACTACGAGCAGTACTTC
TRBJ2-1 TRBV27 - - CASSPNSYNEQFF TGTGCCAGCAGTCCAAACTCCTACAATGAGCAGTTCTTC
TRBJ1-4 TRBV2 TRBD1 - CASMGAGGEKLFF TGTGCCAGCATGGGGGCAGGGGGAGAAAAACTGTTTTTT
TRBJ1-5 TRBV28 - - CASSLWKDRREPQHF TGTGCCAGCAGTTTATGGAAAGACAGAAGAGAGCCCCAGCATTTT
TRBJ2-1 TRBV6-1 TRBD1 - CASSEERGRGSYNEQFF TGTGCCAGCAGTGAAGAAAGGGGGCGTGGCTCCTACAATGAGCAGTTCTTC
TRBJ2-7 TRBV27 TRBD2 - CASSSLAGAAHEQYF TGTGCCAGCAGTTCTCTAGCGGGAGCTGCCCACGAGCAGTACTTC
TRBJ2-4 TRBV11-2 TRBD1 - CASSQQGQVAKNIQYF TGTGCCAGCAGCCAACAAGGACAGGTAGCCAAAAACATTCAGTACTTC
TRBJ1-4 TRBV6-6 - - CASSGGVSNEKLFF TGTGCCAGCAGTGGAGGGGTCAGTAATGAAAAACTGTTTTTT
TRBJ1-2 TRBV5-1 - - CASSLNGGVALYGYTF TGCGCCAGCAGCTTGAACGGTGGTGTAGCTCTCTATGGCTACACCTTC
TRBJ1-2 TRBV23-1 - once CASSQSEGGGYTF TGCGCCAGCAGTCAGTCGGAGGGCGGTGGCTACACCTTC
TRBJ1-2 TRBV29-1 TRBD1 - CSVRRDRDLYGYTF TGCAGCGTCCGGCGGGACAGGGATCTCTATGGCTACACCTTC
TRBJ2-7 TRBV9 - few CASSEHDLGAYEQYF TGTGCCAGCAGCGAGCATGACTTAGGGGCATACGAGCAGTACTTC
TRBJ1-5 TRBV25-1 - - CASSAGYSNQPQHF TGTGCCAGCAGTGCAGGGTATAGCAATCAGCCCCAGCATTTT
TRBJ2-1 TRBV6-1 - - CASRYQGQDEQFF TGTGCCAGCAGATACCAGGGTCAGGATGAGCAGTTCTTC
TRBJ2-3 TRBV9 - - CASSALTDTQYF TGTGCCAGCAGCGCTCTGACAGATACGCAGTATTTT
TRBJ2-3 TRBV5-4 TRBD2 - CASSRTSANQDTQYF TGTGCCAGCAGTCGGACTAGCGCCAATCAAGATACGCAGTATTTT
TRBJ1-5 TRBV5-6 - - CASSLDSYSNQPQHF TGTGCCAGCAGCCTCGACAGCTACAGCAATCAGCCCCAGCATTTT
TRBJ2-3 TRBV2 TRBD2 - CASSRGLAGADTQYF TGTGCCAGCAGTAGGGGACTAGCGGGAGCCGATACGCAGTATTTT
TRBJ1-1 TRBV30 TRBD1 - CAWSERDSFRYTEAFF TGTGCCTGGAGTGAACGGGACAGCTTTCGGTACACTGAAGCTTTCTTT
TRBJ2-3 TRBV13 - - CASSLAGRADTQYF TGTGCCAGCAGCTTAGCCGGGAGAGCAGATACGCAGTATTTT
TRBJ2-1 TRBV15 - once CATSRTQGSEQFF TGTGCCACCAGCAGAACCCAGGGGAGCGAGCAGTTCTTC
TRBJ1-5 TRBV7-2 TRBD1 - CASSLSGGLSNQPQHF TGTGCCAGCAGCTTATCAGGGGGGCTCAGCAATCAGCCCCAGCATTTT
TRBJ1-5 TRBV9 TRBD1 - CASSAGTGGQPQHF TGTGCCAGCAGCGCAGGGACAGGAGGTCAGCCCCAGCATTTT
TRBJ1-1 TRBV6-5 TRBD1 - CASRLTGGLTEAFF TGTGCCAGCAGGTTGACAGGGGGCCTCACTGAAGCTTTCTTT
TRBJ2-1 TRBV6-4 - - CASSDSLGGTEQFF TGTGCCAGCAGTGACTCGCTGGGAGGGACAGAGCAGTTCTTC
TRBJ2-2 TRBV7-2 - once CASSALQGTGELFF TGTGCCAGCAGCGCCTTACAGGGCACCGGGGAGCTGTTTTTT
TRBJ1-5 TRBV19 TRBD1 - CASSIRQGDQPQHF TGTGCCAGTAGTATAAGGCAGGGGGACCAGCCCCAGCATTTT
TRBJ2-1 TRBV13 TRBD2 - CASRRIAGENEQFF TGTGCCAGCAGACGTATAGCGGGAGAGAATGAGCAGTTCTTC
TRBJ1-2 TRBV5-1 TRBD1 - CASSPGTGPQYGYTF TGCGCCAGCAGCCCCGGGACAGGGCCTCAATATGGCTACACCTTC
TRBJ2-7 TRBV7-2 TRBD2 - CASSYSGSSYEQYF TGTGCCAGCAGCTACAGCGGGAGTAGCTACGAGCAGTACTTC
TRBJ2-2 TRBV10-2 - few CASTEGGGGELFF TGCGCCAGCACAGAGGGAGGAGGCGGGGAGCTGTTTTTT
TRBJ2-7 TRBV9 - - CASSPRSTGEQYF TGTGCCAGCAGCCCGCGTTCGACCGGGGAGCAGTACTTC
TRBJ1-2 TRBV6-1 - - CASSEGADYGYTF TGTGCCAGCAGTGAGGGGGCGGACTATGGCTACACCTTC
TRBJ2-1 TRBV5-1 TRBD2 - CASSPSGRENNEQFF TGCGCCAGCAGCCCTAGCGGGAGGGAGAACAATGAGCAGTTCTTC
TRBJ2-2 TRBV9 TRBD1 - CASSAQIQGAGGELFF TGTGCCAGCAGCGCCCAAATACAGGGGGCGGGCGGGGAGCTGTTTTTT
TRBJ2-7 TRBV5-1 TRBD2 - CASSLGGLAGPSDHEQYF TGCGCCAGCAGCTTGGGCGGACTAGCGGGACCCTCTGACCACGAGCAGTACTTC
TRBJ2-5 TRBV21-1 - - CARRSPYLGPGGTNLTQYF TGTGCCCGCAGATCCCCCTATCTCGGCCCGGGAGGGACTAACCTGACCCAGTACTTC
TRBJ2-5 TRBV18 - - CASSEEQETQYF TGTGCCAGCTCAGAAGAGCAAGAGACCCAGTACTTC
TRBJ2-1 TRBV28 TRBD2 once CASSSAVAGRYNEQFF TGTGCCAGCAGCTCCGCGGTAGCGGGAAGGTACAATGAGCAGTTCTTC
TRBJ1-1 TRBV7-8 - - CASSSDRNTEAFF TGTGCCAGCAGTTCAGACAGGAACACTGAAGCTTTCTTT
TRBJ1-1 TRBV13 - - CASRAAHTEAFF TGTGCCAGCAGGGCGGCCCACACTGAAGCTTTCTTT
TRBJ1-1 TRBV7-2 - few CASSLLTRDTEAFF TGTGCCAGCAGCTTGTTAACTCGCGACACTGAAGCTTTCTTT
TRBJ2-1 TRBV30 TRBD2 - CAWSGGLAGGSEQFF TGTGCCTGGAGTGGGGGACTAGCGGGAGGTAGTGAGCAGTTCTTC
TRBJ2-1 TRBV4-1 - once CASSHQEGVSYNEQFF TGCGCCAGCAGCCACCAGGAAGGGGTTTCCTACAATGAGCAGTTCTTC
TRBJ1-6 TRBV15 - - CATSRDKGALNSPLHF TGTGCCACCAGCAGAGATAAAGGGGCGTTAAATTCACCCCTCCACTTT
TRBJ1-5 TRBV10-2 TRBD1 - CASSPTGADQPQHF TGCGCCAGCAGTCCGACAGGGGCCGATCAGCCCCAGCATTTT
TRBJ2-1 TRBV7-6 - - CASSLVSYNEQFF TGTGCCAGCAGCTTAGTTTCGTACAATGAGCAGTTCTTC
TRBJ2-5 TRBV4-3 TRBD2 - CASSQEGLAVETQYF TGCGCCAGCAGCCAAGAGGGACTAGCAGTGGAGACCCAGTACTTC
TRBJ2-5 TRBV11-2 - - CASSFLQETQYF TGTGCCAGCAGCTTCCTTCAAGAGACCCAGTACTTC
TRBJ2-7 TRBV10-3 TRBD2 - CAILDGTSGRAAHEQYF TGTGCCATCCTCGATGGGACTAGCGGGAGGGCCGCCCACGAGCAGTACTTC
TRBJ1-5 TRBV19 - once CASRTGARGNQPQHF TGTGCCAGTAGGACCGGAGCGAGGGGCAATCAGCCCCAGCATTTT